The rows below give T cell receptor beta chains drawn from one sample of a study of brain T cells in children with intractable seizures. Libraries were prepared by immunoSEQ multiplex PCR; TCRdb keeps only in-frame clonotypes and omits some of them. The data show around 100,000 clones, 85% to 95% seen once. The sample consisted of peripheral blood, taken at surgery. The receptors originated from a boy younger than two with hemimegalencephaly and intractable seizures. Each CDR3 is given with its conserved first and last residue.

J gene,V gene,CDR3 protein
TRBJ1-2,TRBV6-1,CASSENGGWGYTF
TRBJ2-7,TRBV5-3,CARSPIKGRDRSTYEQYF
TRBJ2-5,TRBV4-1,CASSQDKSRVKETQYF
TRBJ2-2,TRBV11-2,CASSLVSNTGELFF
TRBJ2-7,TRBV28,CASSGQAMIYEQYF
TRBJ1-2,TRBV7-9,CASSTRQDYGYTF
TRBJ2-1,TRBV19,CASSSGIQQFF
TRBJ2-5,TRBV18,CASSPEETQYF
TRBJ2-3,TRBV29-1,CSVAPGTRDTQYF
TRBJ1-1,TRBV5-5,CASSPDTEAFF
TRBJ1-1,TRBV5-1,CASSLLGRQNTEAFF
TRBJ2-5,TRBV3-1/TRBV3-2,CASSQDIGDAAGETQYF
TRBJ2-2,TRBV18,CASSQAQGGANTGELFF
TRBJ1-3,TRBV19,CASGWGTIYF
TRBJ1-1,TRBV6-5,CASSADSVNTEAFF
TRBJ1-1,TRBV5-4,CASSQGPMSDTEAFF
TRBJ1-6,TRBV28,CASRPEIHSPLHF
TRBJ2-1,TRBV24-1,CATSDSTGIDNEQFF
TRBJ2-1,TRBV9,CASSVEGVFNEQFF
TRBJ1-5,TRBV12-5,CASGLLPLRTVNQPQHF
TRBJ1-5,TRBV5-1,CASSLVGARDQPQHF
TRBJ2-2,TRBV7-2,CASSLVPAPAAGELFF
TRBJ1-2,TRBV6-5,CASSNRQIPNYGYTF
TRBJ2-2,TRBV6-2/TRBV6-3,CASSFRTLNTGELFF
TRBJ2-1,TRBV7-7,CASSLDSPHANRAYNEQFF
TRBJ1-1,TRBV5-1,CASSLGGTGRMNTEAFF
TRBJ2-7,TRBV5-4,CASSISGQGVDEQYF
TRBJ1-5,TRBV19,CASSIGPRGSNQPQHF
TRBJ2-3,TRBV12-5,CASGLHLGGTDTQYF
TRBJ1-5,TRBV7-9,CASSPSGSNQPQHF
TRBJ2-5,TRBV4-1,CASSPKKVAGPQETQYF
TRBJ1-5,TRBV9,CASRTSSGHAKDSNQPQHF
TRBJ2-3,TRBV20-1,CSASRTDTQYF
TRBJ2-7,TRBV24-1,CATMGRDRGPYEQYF
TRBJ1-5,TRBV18,CASSAGGTGGQPQHF
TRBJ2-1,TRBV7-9,CASSPDYEQFF
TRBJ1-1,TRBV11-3,CASSLRGWNTEAFF